This TCR beta chain was obtained from a study of Ad26.COV2.S vaccination and SARS-CoV-2 variants. Treatment specified: around 19 received Ad26.COV2.S at low or high dose, single or two shots; 5 received placebo; per-sample allocation not given. After the first vaccine or placebo injection, samples were drawn on day 63. V lost 5 bases, J lost 0 bases, and 14 bases lay in between. CDR1 and CDR2 from the germline V gene are SGHAT and FQNNGV. The CDR3 consists of 15 residues. The repertoire was sequenced with immunoSEQ multiplex PCR; TCRdb's copy has only in-frame clones and lacks some. The sample has fewer than 900,000 clones, 89% seen once; the top ten hold about 1.5%.

The V call is TRBV11-2, the J call TRBJ2-7, with D maybe TRBD2 (5 bases). The sequence was collected from a person between 18 and 65 years old who received the Ad26.COV2.S COVID-19 vaccine or a placebo. Here the sequenced sample was peripheral blood, taken in a trial of Ad26.COV2.S vaccine versus placebo. The DNA for the CDR3 is TGTGCCAGCAGCCACGATCCGGGGAGCTCCTACGAGCAGTACTTC. Translating gives CASSHDPGSSYEQYF.